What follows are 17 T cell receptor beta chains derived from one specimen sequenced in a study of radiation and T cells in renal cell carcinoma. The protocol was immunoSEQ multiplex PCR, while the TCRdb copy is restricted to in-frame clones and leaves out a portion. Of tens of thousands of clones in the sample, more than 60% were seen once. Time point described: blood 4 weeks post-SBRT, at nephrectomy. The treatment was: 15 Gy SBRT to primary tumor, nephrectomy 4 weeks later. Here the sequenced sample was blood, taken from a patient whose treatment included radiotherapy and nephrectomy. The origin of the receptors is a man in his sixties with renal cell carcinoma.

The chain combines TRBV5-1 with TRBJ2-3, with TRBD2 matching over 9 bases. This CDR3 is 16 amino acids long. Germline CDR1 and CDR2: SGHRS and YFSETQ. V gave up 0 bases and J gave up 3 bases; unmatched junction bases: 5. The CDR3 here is CASSLEAGGRTDTQYF. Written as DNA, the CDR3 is TGCGCCAGCAGCTTGGAAGCGGGGGGAAGAACAGATACGCAGTATTTT.

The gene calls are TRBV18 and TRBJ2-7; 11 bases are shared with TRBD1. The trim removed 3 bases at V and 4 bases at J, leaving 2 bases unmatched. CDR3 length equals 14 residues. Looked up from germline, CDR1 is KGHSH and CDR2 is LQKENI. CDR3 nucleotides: TGTGCCAGCTCACCCGGGACAGGGGGTTACGAGCAGTACGTC. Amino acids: CASSPGTGGYEQYV.

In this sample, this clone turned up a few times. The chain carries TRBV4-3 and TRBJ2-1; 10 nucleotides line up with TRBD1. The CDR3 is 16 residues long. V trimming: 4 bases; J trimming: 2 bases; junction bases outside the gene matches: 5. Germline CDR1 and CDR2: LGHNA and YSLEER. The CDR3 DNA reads TGCGCCAGCAGCCCGGGACAGGGGAACCCCTACAATGAGCAGTTCTTC. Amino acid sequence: CASSPGQGNPYNEQFF.

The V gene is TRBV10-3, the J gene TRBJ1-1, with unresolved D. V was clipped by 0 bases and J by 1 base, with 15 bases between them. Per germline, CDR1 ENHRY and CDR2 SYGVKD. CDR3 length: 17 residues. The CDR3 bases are TGTGCCATCAGTGAGTCGAGGGCAGGTAGCGGGAACACTGAAGCTTTCTTT. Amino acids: CAISESRAGSGNTEAFF.

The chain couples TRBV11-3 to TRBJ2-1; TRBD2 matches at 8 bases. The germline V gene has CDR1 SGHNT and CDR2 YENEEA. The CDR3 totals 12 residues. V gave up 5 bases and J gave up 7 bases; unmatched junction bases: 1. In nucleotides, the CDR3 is TGTGCCAGCAGCCGACTAGCGAATGAGCAGTTCTTC. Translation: CASSRLANEQFF.

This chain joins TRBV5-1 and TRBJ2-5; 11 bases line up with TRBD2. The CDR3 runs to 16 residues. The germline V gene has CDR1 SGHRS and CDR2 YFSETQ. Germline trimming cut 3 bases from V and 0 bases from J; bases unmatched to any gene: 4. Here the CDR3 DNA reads TGCGCCAGCAGCTCCCCACTAGCGGGGGACCAAGAGACCCAGTACTTC. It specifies CASSSPLAGDQETQYF. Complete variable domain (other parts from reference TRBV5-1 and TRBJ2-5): KAGVTQTPRYLIKTRGQQVTLSCSPISGHRSVSWYQQTPGQGLQFLFEYFSETQRNKGNFPGRFSGRQFSNSRSEMNVSTLELGDSALYLCASSSPLAGDQETQYFGPGTRLLVL.

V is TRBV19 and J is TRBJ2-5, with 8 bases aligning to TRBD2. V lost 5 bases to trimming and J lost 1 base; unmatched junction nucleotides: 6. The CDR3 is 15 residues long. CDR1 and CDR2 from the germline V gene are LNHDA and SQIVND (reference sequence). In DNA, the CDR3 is TGTGCCAGTAGTGGGATAGCGGGGACCCAAGAGACCCAGTACTTC. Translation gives CASSGIAGTQETQYF.

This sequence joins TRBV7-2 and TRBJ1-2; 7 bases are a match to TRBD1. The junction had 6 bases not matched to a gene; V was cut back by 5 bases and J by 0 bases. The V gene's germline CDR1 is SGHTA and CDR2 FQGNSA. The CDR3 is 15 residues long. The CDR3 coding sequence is TGTGCCAGCAGCCCCCGGACAGGCTCTAACTATGGCTACACCTTC. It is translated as CASSPRTGSNYGYTF.

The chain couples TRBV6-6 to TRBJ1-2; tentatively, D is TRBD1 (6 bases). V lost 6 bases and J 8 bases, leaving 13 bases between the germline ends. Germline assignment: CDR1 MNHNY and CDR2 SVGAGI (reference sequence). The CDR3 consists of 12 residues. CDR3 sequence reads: CASSVTGDGYTF. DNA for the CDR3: TGTGCCAGCAGCGTGACAGGAGACGGCTACACCTTC.

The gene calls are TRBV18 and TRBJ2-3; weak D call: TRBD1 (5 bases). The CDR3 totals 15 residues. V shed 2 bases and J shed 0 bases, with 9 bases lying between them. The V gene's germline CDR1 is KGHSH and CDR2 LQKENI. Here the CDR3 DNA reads TGTGCCAGCTCACCAGCGACAGCTAGCACAGATACGCAGTATTTT. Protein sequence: CASSPATASTDTQYF.

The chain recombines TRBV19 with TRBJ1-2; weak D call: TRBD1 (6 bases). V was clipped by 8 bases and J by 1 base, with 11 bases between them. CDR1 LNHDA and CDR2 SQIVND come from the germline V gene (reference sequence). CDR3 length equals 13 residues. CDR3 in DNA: TGTGCCAGTCAGCCGGACAGTAACTATGGCTACACCTTC. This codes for CASQPDSNYGYTF. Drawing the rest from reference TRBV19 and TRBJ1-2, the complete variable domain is DGGITQSPKYLFRKEGQNVTLSCEQNLNHDAMYWYRQDPGQGLRLIYYSQIVNDFQKGDIAEGYSVSREKKESFPLTVTSAQKNPTAFYLCASQPDSNYGYTFGSGTRLTVV.

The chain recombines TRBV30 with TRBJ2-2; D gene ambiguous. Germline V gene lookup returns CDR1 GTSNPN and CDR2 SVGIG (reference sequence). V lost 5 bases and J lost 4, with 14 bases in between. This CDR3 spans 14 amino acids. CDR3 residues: CAWSRLAGTGELFF. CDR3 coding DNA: TGTGCCTGGTCGCGGTTAGCAGGCACCGGGGAGCTGTTTTTT. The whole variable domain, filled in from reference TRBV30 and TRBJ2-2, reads SQTIHQWPATLVQPVGSPLSLECTVEGTSNPNLYWYRQAAGRGLQLLFYSVGIGQISSEVPQNLSASRPQDRQFILSSKKLLLSDSGFYLCAWSRLAGTGELFFGEGSRLTVL.

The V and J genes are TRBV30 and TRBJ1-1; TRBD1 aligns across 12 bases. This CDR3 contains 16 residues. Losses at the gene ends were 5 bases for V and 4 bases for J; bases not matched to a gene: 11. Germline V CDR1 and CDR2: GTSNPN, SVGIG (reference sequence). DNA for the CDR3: TGTGCCTGGGACCCCTGGGACAGGGGGCAAGGCACTGAAGCTTTCTTT. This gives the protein CAWDPWDRGQGTEAFF.

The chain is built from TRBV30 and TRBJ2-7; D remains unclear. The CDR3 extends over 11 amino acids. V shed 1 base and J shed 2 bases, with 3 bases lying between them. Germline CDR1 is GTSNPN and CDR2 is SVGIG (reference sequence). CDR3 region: CAWSAAYEQYF. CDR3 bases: TGTGCCTGGAGTGCGGCCTACGAGCAGTACTTC.

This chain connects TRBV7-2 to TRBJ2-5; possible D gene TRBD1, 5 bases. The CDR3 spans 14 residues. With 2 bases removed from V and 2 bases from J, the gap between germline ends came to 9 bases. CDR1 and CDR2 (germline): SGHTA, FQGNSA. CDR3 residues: CASSLFQGQETQYF. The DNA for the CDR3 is TGTGCCAGCAGCTTATTCCAGGGACAAGAGACCCAGTACTTC.

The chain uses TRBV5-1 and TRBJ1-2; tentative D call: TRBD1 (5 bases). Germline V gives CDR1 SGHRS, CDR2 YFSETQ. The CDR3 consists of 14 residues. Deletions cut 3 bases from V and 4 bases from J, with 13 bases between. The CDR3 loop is CASSWRERGYGYTF. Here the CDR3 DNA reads TGCGCCAGCAGCTGGCGGGAAAGGGGCTATGGCTACACCTTC.

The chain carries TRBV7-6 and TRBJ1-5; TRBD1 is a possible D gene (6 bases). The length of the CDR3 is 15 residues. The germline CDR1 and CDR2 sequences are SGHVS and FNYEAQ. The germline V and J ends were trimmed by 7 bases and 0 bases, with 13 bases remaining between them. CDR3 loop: CASTHDRLSNQPQHF. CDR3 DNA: TGTGCCAGCACGCACGACAGGCTTAGCAATCAGCCCCAGCATTTT.